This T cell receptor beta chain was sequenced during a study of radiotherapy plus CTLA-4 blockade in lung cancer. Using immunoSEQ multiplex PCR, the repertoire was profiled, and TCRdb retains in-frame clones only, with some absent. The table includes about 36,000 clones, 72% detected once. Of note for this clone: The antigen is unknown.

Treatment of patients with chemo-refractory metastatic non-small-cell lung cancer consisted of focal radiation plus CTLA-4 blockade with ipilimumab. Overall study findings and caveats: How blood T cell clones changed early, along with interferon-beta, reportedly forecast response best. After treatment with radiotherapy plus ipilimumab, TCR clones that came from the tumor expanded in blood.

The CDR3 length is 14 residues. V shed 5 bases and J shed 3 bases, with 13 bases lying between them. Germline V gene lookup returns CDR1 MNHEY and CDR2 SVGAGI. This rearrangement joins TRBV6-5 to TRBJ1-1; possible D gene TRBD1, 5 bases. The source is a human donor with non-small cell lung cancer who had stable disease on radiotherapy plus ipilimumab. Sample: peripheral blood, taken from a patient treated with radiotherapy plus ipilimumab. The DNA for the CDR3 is TGTGCCAGCAGTCACGATGGAGGGGACACTGAAGCTTTCTTT. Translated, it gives CASSHDGGDTEAFF.